This T cell receptor (beta chain) came from a study of T cell responses to AZD1222 COVID-19 vaccine (dated by TCRdb to the early 2020s). For the study in its entirety: AZD1222 recipients with second doses at about 4 weeks or about 12 weeks were pooled, because spike-specific TCR depth and breadth did not differ between schedules. TCR sequencing covered more than 230 trial participants: 200 to 220 given two doses of AZD1222 and about 26 given two doses of MenACWY control vaccine. Trial participants were enrolled into age subgroups of 18-55, 56-69 and 70-plus years, which contained about 150, 28 and 57 TCR-sequenced participants, respectively.

V is clipped by 4 bases and J by 1 base, and the sequence between their germline boundaries is 11 bases long. Counted from cysteine to phenylalanine, this CDR3 has 14 amino acids. Here the CDR3 DNA is all that survives: 42 bases in frame from base 1. Based on the germline V gene, the CDR1 and CDR2 sequences are SGHRS and YFSETQ. What the time point label conveys for this sample: baseline before first vaccination. The vaccinee samples were drawn from two UK trials, COV001 and COV002, one of which was a single-blind randomized controlled phase 2/3 trial testing AZD1222 (ChAdOx1 nCoV-19) in healthy adults. Trial participant PBMC samples were collected at day 0 and day 28 after the second dose for TCRbeta chain sequencing. About this clone itself: The antigen it binds to is not known. No base-level quality is on record; no much larger clone is a single base apart.

Findings and caveats that apply to the study as a whole: A significant rise in spike-specific TCR breadth and depth was observed after two AZD1222 doses relative to day 0 and relative to MenACWY recipients. Conclusions about previously exposed vaccinees are limited, since just five to seven AZD1222 recipients were seropositive for SARS-CoV-2 at baseline. No day 14 peak-response samples were available, so repertoires were characterized only after the peak T cell response. Participants were mostly white British, with more females than males. The authors suggested clonal diversity may have been underestimated. Epitopes outside the regions mutated in the B.1.351 and B.1.1.7 variants were reportedly recognized by nearly half of the unique spike-specific TCRs. CD4 TCRs associated with the vaccine covered the entire spike protein, and the dominant responses were in regions 160-218 and 743-854. The 56-69-year group was small, and its depth increase did not reach significance, likely because of low power.

The CDR3 regions of human TCRbeta chains were subjected to immunosequencing. Turning to the authors' computational methods: Repertoire TCRs were checked for matches against a reference library of SARS-CoV-2-specific TCRs that had been generated using the MIRA antigen-specificity platform. Breadth was defined as the fraction of unique TCRs that were SARS-CoV-2-associated, and depth was defined as the fraction of total T cells that were SARS-CoV-2-associated. Using the MIRA data, every spike-specific TCR was mapped to the spike region that the TCR reacted to and assigned to either a CD4 or a CD8 class. Log10-transformed breadth and depth values were compared by one-way ANOVA with Sidak's multiple comparisons tests. TCRdb mirrors the immuneACCESS table, restricted to in-frame sequences. Some clones are absent from its copies; in checked studies, under half trace to an unresolved V gene, and the reason for the others is unknown. V and J calls and clone size are copied from that table; D and trimming were computed from the DNA. The table for this sample lists about 180,000 clones; roughly nine tenths of them were counted only once. The top ten hold about 1.4% of the sample.

The rearranged segments are TRBV5-1 and TRBJ1-1; the D gene remains uncertain. This clonotype was obtained from an adult in good health. The sequencing used peripheral blood, collected on day 0 of AZD1222 vaccination. The bases read TGCGCCAGCAGCCGGGAGGGCCCGAACACTGAAGCTTTCTTT. This is translated as CASSREGPNTEAFF. The full variable domain, completed from the reference TRBV5-1 and TRBJ1-1 proteins outside the CDR3, reads KAGVTQTPRYLIKTRGQQVTLSCSPISGHRSVSWYQQTPGQGLQFLFEYFSETQRNKGNFPGRFSGRQFSNSRSEMNVSTLELGDSALYLCASSREGPNTEAFFGQGTRLTVV.